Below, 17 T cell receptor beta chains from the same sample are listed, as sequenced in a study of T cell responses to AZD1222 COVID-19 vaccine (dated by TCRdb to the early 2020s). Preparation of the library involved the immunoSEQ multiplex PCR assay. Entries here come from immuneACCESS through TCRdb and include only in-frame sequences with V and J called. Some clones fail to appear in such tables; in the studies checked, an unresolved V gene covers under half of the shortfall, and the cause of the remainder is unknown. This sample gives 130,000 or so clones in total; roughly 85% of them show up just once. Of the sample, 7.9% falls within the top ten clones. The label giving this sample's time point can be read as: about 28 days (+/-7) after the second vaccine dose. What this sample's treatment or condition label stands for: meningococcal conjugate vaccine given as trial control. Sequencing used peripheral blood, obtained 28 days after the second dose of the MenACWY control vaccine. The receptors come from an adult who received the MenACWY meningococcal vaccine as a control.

The CDR3 is CASSPSTTYEQYV. The DNA of the CDR3 is TGTGCCAGCAGTCCGTCGACAACCTACGAGCAGTACGTC. The chain couples TRBV6-5 to TRBJ2-7; D is unresolved. V was pared by 5 bases and J by 2 bases, with 10 bases between. This CDR3 contains 13 residues. Germline loops: CDR1 MNHEY, CDR2 SVGAGI.

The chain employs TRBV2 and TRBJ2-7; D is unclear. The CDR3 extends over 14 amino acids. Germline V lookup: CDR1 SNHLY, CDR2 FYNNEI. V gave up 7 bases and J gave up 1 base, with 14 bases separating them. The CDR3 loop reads CASTPGLGSYEQYV. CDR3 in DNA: TGTGCCAGCACCCCAGGTCTTGGGTCCTACGAGCAGTACGTC.

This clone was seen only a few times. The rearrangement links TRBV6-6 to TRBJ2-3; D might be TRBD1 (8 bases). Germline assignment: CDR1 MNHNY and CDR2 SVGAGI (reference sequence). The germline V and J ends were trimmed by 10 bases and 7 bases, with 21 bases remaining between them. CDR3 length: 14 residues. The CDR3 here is CATRGVQGGNTQYF. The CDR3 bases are TGTGCCACTCGGGGGGTACAGGGGGGAAATACGCAGTATTTT.

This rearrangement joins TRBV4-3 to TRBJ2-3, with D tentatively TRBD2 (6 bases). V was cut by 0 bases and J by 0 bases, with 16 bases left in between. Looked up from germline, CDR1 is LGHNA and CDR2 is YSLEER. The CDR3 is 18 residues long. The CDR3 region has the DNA TGCGCCAGCAGCCAAGAGGAGACTAGGGACCTTAGCACAGATACGCAGTATTTT. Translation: CASSQEETRDLSTDTQYF.

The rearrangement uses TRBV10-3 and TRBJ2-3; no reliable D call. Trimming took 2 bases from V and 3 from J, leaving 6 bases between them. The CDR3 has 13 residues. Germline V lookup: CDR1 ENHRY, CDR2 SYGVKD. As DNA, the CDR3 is TGTGCCATCAGTGAGCCTAAGACAGATACGCAGTATTTT. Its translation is CAISEPKTDTQYF.

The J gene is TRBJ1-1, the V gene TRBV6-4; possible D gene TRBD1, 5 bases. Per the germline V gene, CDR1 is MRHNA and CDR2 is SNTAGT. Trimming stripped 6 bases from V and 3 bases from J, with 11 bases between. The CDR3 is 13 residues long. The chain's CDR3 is CASRVGPHTEAFF. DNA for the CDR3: TGTGCCAGCAGGGTGGGGCCGCACACTGAAGCTTTCTTT.

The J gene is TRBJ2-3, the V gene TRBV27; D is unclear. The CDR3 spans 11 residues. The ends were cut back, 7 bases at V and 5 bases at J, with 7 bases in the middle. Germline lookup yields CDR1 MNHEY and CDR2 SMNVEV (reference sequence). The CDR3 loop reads CASTRKDTQYF. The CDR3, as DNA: TGTGCCAGCACCCGAAAAGATACGCAGTATTTT.

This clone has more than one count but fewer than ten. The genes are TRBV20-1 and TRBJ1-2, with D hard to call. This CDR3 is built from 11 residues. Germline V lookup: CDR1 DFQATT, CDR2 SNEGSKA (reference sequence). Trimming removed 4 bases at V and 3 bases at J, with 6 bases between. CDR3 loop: CSAKTDYGYTF. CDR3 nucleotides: TGCAGTGCTAAGACGGACTATGGCTACACCTTC.

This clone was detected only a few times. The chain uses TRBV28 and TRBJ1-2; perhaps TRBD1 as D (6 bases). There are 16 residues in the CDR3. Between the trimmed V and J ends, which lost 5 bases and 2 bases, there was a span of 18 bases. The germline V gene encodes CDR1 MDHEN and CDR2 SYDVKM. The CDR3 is CASSPSLGGSNYGYTF. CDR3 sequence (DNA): TGTGCCAGCAGTCCTTCCCTAGGGGGATCCAACTATGGCTACACCTTC.

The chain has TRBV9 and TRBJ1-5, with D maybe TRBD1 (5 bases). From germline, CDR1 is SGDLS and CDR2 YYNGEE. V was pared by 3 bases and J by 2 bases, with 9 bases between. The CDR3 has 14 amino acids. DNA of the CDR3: TGTGCCAGCAGCGCCACAGGCGGCAATCAGCCCCAGCATTTT. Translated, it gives CASSATGGNQPQHF.

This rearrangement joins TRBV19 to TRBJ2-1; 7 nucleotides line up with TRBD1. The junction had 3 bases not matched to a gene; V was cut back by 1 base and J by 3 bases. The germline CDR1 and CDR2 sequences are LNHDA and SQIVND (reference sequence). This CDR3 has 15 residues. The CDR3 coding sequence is TGTGCCAGTAGTATAGGCGGACAGGTCTACAATGAGCAGTTCTTC. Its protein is CASSIGGQVYNEQFF.

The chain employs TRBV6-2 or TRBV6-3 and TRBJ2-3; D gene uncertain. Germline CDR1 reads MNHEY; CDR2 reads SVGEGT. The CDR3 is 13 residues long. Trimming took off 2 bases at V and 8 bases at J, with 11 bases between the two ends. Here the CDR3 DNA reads TGTGCCAGCAGTTACGAGCGTTCCCTTACGCAGTATTTT. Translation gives CASSYERSLTQYF.

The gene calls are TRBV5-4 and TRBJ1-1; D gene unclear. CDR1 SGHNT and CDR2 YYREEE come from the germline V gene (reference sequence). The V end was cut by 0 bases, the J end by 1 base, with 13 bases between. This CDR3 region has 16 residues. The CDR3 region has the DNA TGTGCCAGCAGCTTGGGGTATCCCCCTGGGAACACTGAAGCTTTCTTT. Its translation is CASSLGYPPGNTEAFF.

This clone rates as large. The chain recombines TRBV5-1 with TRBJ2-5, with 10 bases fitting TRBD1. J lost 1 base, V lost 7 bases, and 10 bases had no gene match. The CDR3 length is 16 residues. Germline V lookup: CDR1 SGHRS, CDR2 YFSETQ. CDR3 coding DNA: TGCGCCAGCGGTGACAGGGGGCGCTTAATCCAAGAGACCCAGTACTTC. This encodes CASGDRGRLIQETQYF.

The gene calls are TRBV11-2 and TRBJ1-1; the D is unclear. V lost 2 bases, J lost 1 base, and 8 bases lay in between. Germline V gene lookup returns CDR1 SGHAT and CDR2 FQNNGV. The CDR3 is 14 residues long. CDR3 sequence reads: CASSLRHQNTEAFF. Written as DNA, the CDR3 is TGTGCCAGCAGCTTAAGACACCAGAACACTGAAGCTTTCTTT.

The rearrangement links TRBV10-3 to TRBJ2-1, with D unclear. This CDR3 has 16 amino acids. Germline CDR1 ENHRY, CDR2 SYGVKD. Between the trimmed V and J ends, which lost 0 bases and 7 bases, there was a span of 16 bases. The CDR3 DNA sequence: TGTGCCATCAGTGAGTCCGACAATGAGATTAATAATGAGCAGTTCTTC. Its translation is CAISESDNEINNEQFF.

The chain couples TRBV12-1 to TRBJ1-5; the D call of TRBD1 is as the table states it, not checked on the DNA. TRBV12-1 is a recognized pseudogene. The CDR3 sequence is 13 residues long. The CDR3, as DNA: TGTGCCAGCAGCCTGACAGAGAATCAGCCCCAGCATTTT. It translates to CASSLTENQPQHF.